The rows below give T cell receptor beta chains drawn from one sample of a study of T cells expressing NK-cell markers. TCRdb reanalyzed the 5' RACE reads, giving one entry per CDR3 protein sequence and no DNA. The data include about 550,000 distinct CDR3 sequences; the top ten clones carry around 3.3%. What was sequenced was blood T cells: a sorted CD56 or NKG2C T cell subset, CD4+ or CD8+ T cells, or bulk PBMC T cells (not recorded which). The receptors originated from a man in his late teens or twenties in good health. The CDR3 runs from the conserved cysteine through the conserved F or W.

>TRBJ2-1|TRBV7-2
CASSLSISGRFDEQFF
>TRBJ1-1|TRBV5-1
CASLPGQGTAWNTEAFF
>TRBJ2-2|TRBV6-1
CASSEEGLIGGELFF
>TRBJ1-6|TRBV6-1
CASSRTGLRRSPLHF
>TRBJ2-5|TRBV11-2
CASSQGDRGPETQYF
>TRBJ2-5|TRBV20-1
CSARDTGELWAETQYF
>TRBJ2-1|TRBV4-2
CASSQGGIAGGYNEQFF
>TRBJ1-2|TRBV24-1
CATSDRGGGYGYTF
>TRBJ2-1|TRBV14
CASRSSGRQKGEQFF
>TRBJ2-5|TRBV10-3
CATQNRAGETQYF
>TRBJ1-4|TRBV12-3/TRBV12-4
CASSSRGIAEKLFF
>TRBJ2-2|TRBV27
CASSLSALKLANTGELFF
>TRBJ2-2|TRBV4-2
CASSPSLGLADNTGELFF
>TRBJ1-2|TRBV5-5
CASSFGQPYGYTF
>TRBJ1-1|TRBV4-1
CASSQEREAFF
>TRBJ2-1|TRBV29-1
CSVDLPSDEQFF
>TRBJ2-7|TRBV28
CASRELARSSYEQYF
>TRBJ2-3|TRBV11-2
CASTTIGHTDTQYF
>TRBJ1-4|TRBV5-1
CASSIGGGDEKLFF
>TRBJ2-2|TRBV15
CATSSKQAANTGELFF
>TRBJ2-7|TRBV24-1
CATSSAPQGQQYF
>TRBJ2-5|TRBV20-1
CSARRSGQGNQVGQETQYF
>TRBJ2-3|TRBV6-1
CASGGADRSPLADTQYF
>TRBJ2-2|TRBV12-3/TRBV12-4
CASSTRGTNTGELFF
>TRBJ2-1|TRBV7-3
CASSQTSGSYNEQFF
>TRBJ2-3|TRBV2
CASNARLAPNRQYF
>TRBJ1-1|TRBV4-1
CASSQLNWGQNTEAFF
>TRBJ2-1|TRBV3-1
CASSHAGTSGYNEQFF
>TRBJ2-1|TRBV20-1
CSARDSGPRSYNEQFF
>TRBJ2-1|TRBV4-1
CASSQDRSLGQGRNEQFF
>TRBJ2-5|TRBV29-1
CSVGQGAQGETQYF
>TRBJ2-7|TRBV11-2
CASSPGTGNHYEQYF
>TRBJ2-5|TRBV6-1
CASRGPGQWVSQYF
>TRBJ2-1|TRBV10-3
CAISERGGSNEQFF
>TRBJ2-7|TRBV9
CASSVGVRDEQYF
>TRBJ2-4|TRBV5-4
CASSQTSAKNIQYF
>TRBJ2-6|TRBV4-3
CASSSDRAGANVLTF
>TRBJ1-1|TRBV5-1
CASSLATMNTEAFF
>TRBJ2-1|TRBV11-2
CASSLDLRTDYNEQFF
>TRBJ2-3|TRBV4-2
CASSQTMGGTDTQYF
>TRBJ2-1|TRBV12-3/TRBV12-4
CASSSPGTGLSTSYNEQFF
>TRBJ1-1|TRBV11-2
CASSKPWGNTEAFF